This TCR beta chain stems from a study of CD8 T cells in Susac syndrome. About the research overall: At the time their blood was drawn, patients with Susac syndrome were either therapy-naive, on corticosteroids (with some of them also receiving intravenous immunoglobulin), or on intravenous immunoglobulin alone. Study-wide findings and caveats: No clonal expansion appeared among CD4+ T cells in Susac patients.

Worth noting for this clonotype: The antigen is unknown.

With random hexamers, reverse transcription was performed on about 0.5 to 1 ug of RNA. TCRdb called the immunoSEQ multiplex PCR reads again in MiXCR, with one record for every CDR3 protein. The sample carries hundreds of thousands of distinct CDR3 sequences, around 93% recorded once. The T cells that were sequenced for TCR beta were CD8+ and CD4+ cells from blood. Negative isolation was applied to CD8+ and CD4+ T cells, and FACS enrichment was applied to TEMRA cells. The trim removed 6 bases at V and 4 bases at J, leaving 10 bases unmatched. Per germline, CDR1 MDHEN and CDR2 SYDVKM. The CDR3 has 17 amino acids.

The sequencing input was CD4+ T cells from PBMCs. The chain joins TRBV28 to TRBJ2-3; 13 nucleotides line up with TRBD2. This clonotype was obtained from a human donor with Susac syndrome. In nucleotides, the CDR3 is TGTGCCAGCAGACTAGCGGGGGGGAAAGGTTGGGCAGATACGCAGTATTTT. This gives the protein CASRLAGGKGWADTQYF.